The T cell receptor (beta chain) under discussion was sequenced for a study of cytomegalovirus exposure and HLA in healthy donors. Points from the study as a whole: As confirmed in vitro, a few CMV-associated chains were specific for CMV antigens.

A multiplex PCR was run with 60 Vbeta primers and 13 Jbeta primers. Method: immunoSEQ multiplex PCR; TCRdb's copy keeps in-frame clones and lacks some. The sample has 100,000 to 150,000 clones; 77% are singletons. Of note for this clone: Its target is unknown.

The receptor was derived from a woman aged 60-75 years in good health and CMV-seronegative. Sequenced material: PBMCs.

CDR3 DNA sequence: TGTGCCAGTTTCGCTCAGGACAGGGCTTTCGGGACCGGGGAGCTGTTTTTT. Its protein product is CASFAQDRAFGTGELFF. The V gene is TRBV19, the J gene TRBJ2-2; TRBD1 matches at 8 bases. Germline CDR1 LNHDA, CDR2 SQIVND (reference sequence). The CDR3 sequence is 17 residues long. The V and J ends lost 8 bases and 5 bases, in that order; junction bases with no gene match: 16. Looking up the rest from reference TRBV19 and TRBJ2-2 gives the full variable domain: DGGITQSPKYLFRKEGQNVTLSCEQNLNHDAMYWYRQDPGQGLRLIYYSQIVNDFQKGDIAEGYSVSREKKESFPLTVTSAQKNPTAFYLCASFAQDRAFGTGELFFGEGSRLTVL.